Detailed here is one TCR beta chain. The target of this receptor is not known. A junction end diverges from the germline sequence, so it may reflect a read error. These data belong to a study of T cells in Graves' hyperthyroidism and ophthalmopathy (dated by TCRdb to the late 2010s). Study-level background: A discovery cohort of roughly 100 patients, 43 with Graves' ophthalmopathy and about 60 with stable Graves' hyperthyroidism, was used to find distinguishing TCR V-J signatures. In addition, the study compared T-cell repertoires in thyroid tissue and in blood from over 5 Graves' hyperthyroidism patients. The 100 discovery patients were divided at random into training and test sets in a 7:3 ratio. The paper describes TCR Vbeta CDR3 sequencing of 120 to 150 peripheral blood samples, made up of 43 ophthalmopathy patients, roughly 72 hyperthyroidism patients and about 17 progressor patients. After sampling, hyperthyroidism patients received methimazole starting at 30 mg daily, and ophthalmopathy patients received high-dose intravenous methylprednisolone. Prospective prediction of ophthalmopathy was tested in an independent validation cohort of some 19 hyperthyroidism patients and 15 to 17 patients who later progressed to ophthalmopathy. Summary of the overall study and its limitations: No statistical method was used to fix the sample size in advance, and group allocation was not hidden from the investigators. In cross-validation, a model built on a 13 V-J signature told ophthalmopathy apart from stable hyperthyroidism with 85% to 90% sensitivity and around 84% specificity, and in testing the same model reached 80%/75%. Most expanded thyroid clonotypes (frequency above 0.001) were also found in blood, which suggests that blood repertoires may mirror thyroid immune responses. In validation, the model predicted progression to ophthalmopathy with approximately 70% sensitivity and 72% to 85% specificity, a median of 6.5 months before onset.

Stable Graves' hyperthyroidism was defined as no progression to ophthalmopathy during 18 months of follow-up. Hyperthyroidism patients were aged 18 to 65 years and newly diagnosed, with disease duration of less than 2 months. The study excluded patients with uncontrolled infections, other autoimmune diseases, pregnancy or lactation. Diagnoses relied on clinical symptoms, serum thyroxine and TRAb, thyroid ultrasound and orbital computed tomography. Total RNA was extracted with Trizol reagent, and quality was checked on an Agilent 2100 Bioanalyzer. The TCR beta CDR3 regions were amplified from RNA transcripts. For the first round of RT-PCR on the TCR CDR3, the HTBI primer set was used together with the Qiagen OneStep RT-PCR kit. Libraries were constructed in a second round of multiplex PCR, after which size selection and purification were performed. The libraries were sequenced on an Illumina HiSeq2000 using paired-end 100 bp reads. The published analysis was carried out like this. SOAPnuke was used to process the raw data, removing reads that contained adapters or uncalled bases, had a mean Phred below 15, or lacked an exact match to the constant primer or identifier. High-quality paired reads were merged using COPE v1.2.5, and each unique nucleotide sequence was defined as a clonotype. Clonotypes were aligned to IMGT TRBV, TRBD and TRBJ reference segments using MiTCR v1.1. The analysis was restricted to V-J combinations with a frequency above 0.0001, which together covered 99% to 99.2% of the repertoires. A TCS score was defined as the ratio between F50 (clonal expansion) and ExV (chaos), using BLOSUM62-based TCRdist between CDR3 peptides within each V-J. Welch's t-statistics and random forest reduced roughly 500 V-J features to under 15, which were used in a naive Bayes classifier (R e1071). TCRdb reran the public reads through fastp at Q25 and MiXCR, keeping productive beta chains. One record per CDR3 amino acid sequence lists the most common genes and DNA. What appears here as the V and J calls and clone size reflects TCRdb's work, not the paper's. The sample table records some 600,000 distinct CDR3 sequences; roughly 50% of these occur just once. The top ten clones comprise 8.2% of the sample.

From the cysteine through the phenylalanine, the CDR3 covers 15 amino acids. The DNA shown is the 45-base CDR3, in frame from base 1. The germline V gene yields SGHTA for CDR1 and FQGNSA for CDR2. Sequenced sample: peripheral blood or thyroid tissue (not recorded which). This TCR derives from a woman under 30 with Graves' hyperthyroidism. Donor details come from another sample of the same person, matched by shared clones. The chain is encoded by TRBV7-2 joined to TRBJ2-7, with TRBD2 as a weak D call on 7 bases. The DNA reads TGTGCCAGCGGCGAAGGGGCGGGGGCTCTGAACGAGCATTACTTC. Protein translation: CASGEGAGALNEHYF.